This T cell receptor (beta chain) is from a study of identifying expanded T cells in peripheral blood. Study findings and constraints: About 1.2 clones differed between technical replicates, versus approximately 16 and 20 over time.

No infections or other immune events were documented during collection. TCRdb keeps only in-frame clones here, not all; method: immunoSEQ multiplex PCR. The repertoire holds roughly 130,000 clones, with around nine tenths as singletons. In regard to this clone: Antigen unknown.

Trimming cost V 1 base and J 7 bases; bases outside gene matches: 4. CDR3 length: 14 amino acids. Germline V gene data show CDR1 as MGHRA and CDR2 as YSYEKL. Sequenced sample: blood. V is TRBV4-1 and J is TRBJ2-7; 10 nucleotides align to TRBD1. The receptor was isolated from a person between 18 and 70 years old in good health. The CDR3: CASSQGQGAEEQYF. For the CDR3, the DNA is TGCGCCAGCAGCCAAGGACAGGGGGCGGAAGAGCAGTACTTC.